Following are 32 T cell receptor beta chains from one sample sequenced in a study of shared clonotypes between healthy human individuals. Sequencing was performed with immunoSEQ multiplex PCR; in TCRdb, only in-frame clones are kept and a portion is missing. The sample contains roughly 1,100,000 clones, approximately 68% of which appear only once. Sequenced sample: memory CD4+ T cells sorted from blood. Subset defined: CD45RA-negative fraction. The receptors stem from a man aged 18-30 years in good health.

The chain is built from TRBV7-9 and TRBJ1-2, with D possibly being TRBD1 (5 bases). Germline-derived CDR1 and CDR2 are SEHNR and FQNEAQ (reference sequence). The CDR3 length is 14 residues. V was trimmed by 5 bases and J by 4 bases, leaving 14 bases between them. Written as DNA, the CDR3 is TGTGCCAGCAGCGAAGGAGGGGCCACCTATGGCTACACCTTC. This sequence encodes CASSEGGATYGYTF.

The CDR3 here is CASRQGEGTDTQYF. CDR3 bases: TGTGCCAGCAGACAGGGGGAGGGCACAGATACGCAGTATTTT. V usage is TRBV6-5 and J usage is TRBJ2-3; 8 nucleotides agree with TRBD1. The germline V gene encodes CDR1 MNHEY and CDR2 SVGAGI. The CDR3 loop spans 14 amino acids. V was clipped by 6 bases and J by 1 base; unmatched bases: 3.

The CDR3 coding sequence is TGTGCCACCAGCAGGGGGGGACAGGGGTCCTACGAGCAGTACTTC. It encodes CATSRGGQGSYEQYF. The J gene is TRBJ2-7, the V gene TRBV15, with 10 bases aligning to TRBD1. The CDR3 runs 15 residues. In germline, CDR1 is LNHNV, CDR2 YYDKDF (reference sequence). Germline trimming cut 3 bases from V and 1 base from J; bases unmatched to any gene: 3.

The J gene is TRBJ1-3, the V gene TRBV6-5; D uncertain. V dropped 4 bases and J dropped 0 bases, with 7 bases sitting between them. The CDR3 is made up of 14 amino acids. Looked up from germline, CDR1 is MNHEY and CDR2 is SVGAGI. The CDR3 here is CASSSSLSGNTIYF. For the CDR3, the DNA is TGTGCCAGCAGTTCGTCTCTCTCTGGAAACACCATATATTTT.

The chain combines TRBV6-5 with TRBJ2-5; a weak D match, TRBD2 (7 bases). This CDR3 is 15 amino acids long. Germline CDR1 reads MNHEY; CDR2 reads SVGAGI. Trimming took off 10 bases at V and 4 bases at J, with 22 bases between the two ends. CDR3 sequence (DNA): TGTGCCACCTTCACAAGGGGGGGAAGGGGAGAGACCCAGTACTTC. Translation: CATFTRGGRGETQYF.

This chain links TRBV12-5 with TRBJ1-6, with D unclear. Germline assignment: CDR1 LGHNT and CDR2 FRNRAP. CDR3 length equals 13 residues. V was shortened by 7 bases and J by 6 bases, with 10 bases between the two germline ends. The CDR3 protein is CASAAGPNSPLHF. For the CDR3, the DNA is TGTGCTAGTGCCGCCGGGCCTAATTCACCCCTCCACTTT.

The rearrangement links TRBV19 to TRBJ2-7; D might be TRBD1 or TRBD2, each matching 6 bases. The ends were cut back, 3 bases at V and 3 bases at J, with 12 bases in the middle. Germline CDR1 reads LNHDA; CDR2 reads SQIVND (reference sequence). This CDR3 comprises 14 residues. CDR3 sequence reads: CASSMGGYNYEQYF. CDR3 nucleotide sequence: TGTGCCAGTAGTATGGGGGGCTACAACTACGAGCAGTACTTC.

The chain carries TRBV7-9 and TRBJ1-2; possibly TRBD1 for D (5 bases). CDR3 length: 16 amino acids. The V gene's germline CDR1 is SEHNR and CDR2 FQNEAQ (reference sequence). V dropped 5 bases and J dropped 1 base, with 17 bases sitting between them. The CDR3 DNA follows: TGTGCCAGCAGCATACTAACAGGCCGTAATAACTATGGCTACACCTTC. Encoded protein: CASSILTGRNNYGYTF.

The rearrangement links TRBV30 to TRBJ1-6; 7 nucleotides line up with TRBD1. Germline CDR1 GTSNPN, CDR2 SVGIG (reference sequence). The CDR3 is 12 residues long. V shed 8 bases, J shed 8 bases, and the junction held 6 bases outside the gene matches. CDR3 sequence: CAIRQGYSPLHF. CDR3 nucleotide sequence: TGTGCCATCCGACAGGGTTATTCACCCCTCCACTTT. Based on the CDR3 plus reference TRBV30 and TRBJ1-6, the full variable domain is SQTIHQWPATLVQPVGSPLSLECTVEGTSNPNLYWYRQAAGRGLQLLFYSVGIGQISSEVPQNLSASRPQDRQFILSSKKLLLSDSGFYLCAIRQGYSPLHFGNGTRLTVT.

The rearrangement joins TRBV6-1 to TRBJ1-1, with no clear D. The CDR3 is 15 amino acids. Germline lookup yields CDR1 MNHNS and CDR2 SASEGT. Between the trimmed V and J ends, which lost 0 bases and 0 bases, there was a span of 8 bases. The CDR3, as DNA: TGTGCCAGCAGTGAAGCCCGGCACATGAACACTGAAGCTTTCTTT. It translates to CASSEARHMNTEAFF.

The genes are TRBV6-6 and TRBJ2-2; 8 positions agree with TRBD2. CDR1 MNHNY and CDR2 SVGAGI come from the germline V gene (reference sequence). The junction had 5 bases not matched to a gene; V was cut back by 6 bases and J by 2 bases. The CDR3 consists of 15 residues. As DNA, the CDR3 is TGTGCCAGCAGCAGGACTAGCCGAAACACCGGGGAGCTGTTTTTT. It codes for CASSRTSRNTGELFF.

As regards this clone: This sequence may be a read error, since a much larger clone differs from it by one base. Other nucleotide sequences in the sample specify the same CDR3. DNA for the CDR3: TGTGCCTGGAGTGGTGGACTCCAAGAGACCCAGTACTTC. Amino acid sequence: CAWSGGLQETQYF. The chain uses TRBV30 and TRBJ2-5, with a tentative D call TRBD2 (5 bases). The CDR3 spans 13 residues. V lost 1 base and J lost 1, with 7 bases in between. Germline CDR1 reads GTSNPN; CDR2 reads SVGIG (reference sequence). Combining the CDR3 with reference TRBV30 and TRBJ2-5 gives the whole variable domain SQTIHQWPATLVQPVGSPLSLECTVEGTSNPNLYWYRQAAGRGLQLLFYSVGIGQISSEVPQNLSASRPQDRQFILSSKKLLLSDSGFYLCAWSGGLQETQYFGPGTRLLVL.

This clone was observed once. The V call is TRBV5-1, the J call TRBJ1-2, with a tentative D call TRBD1 (5 bases). The CDR3 runs to 15 residues. The germline V gene has CDR1 SGHRS and CDR2 YFSETQ. Trimming took off 4 bases at V and 5 bases at J, with 18 bases between the two ends. CDR3 sequence reads: CASSPSGEAGYGYTF. In nucleotides, the CDR3 is TGCGCCAGCAGCCCTTCGGGGGAGGCCGGGTATGGCTACACCTTC.

As to this clone: A far larger clone is only one base removed, so a read error is likely. Different DNA sequences within this sample yield the same CDR3. The chain couples TRBV11-2 to TRBJ2-2; D is unclear. Germline CDR1 is SGHAT and CDR2 is FQNNGV. The V and J ends lost 5 bases and 3 bases respectively, with 4 bases between them. CDR3 size: 12 residues. CDR3 loop: CASSPDTGELFF. In nucleotides, the CDR3 is TGTGCCAGCAGCCCAGACACCGGGGAGCTGTTTTTT.

This clone came up once. The chain recombines TRBV7-8 with TRBJ1-1; no clear D gene. This CDR3 has 14 residues. Germline V gene data show CDR1 as SGHVS and CDR2 as FQNEAQ. The V and J ends lost 2 bases and 3 bases respectively, with 10 bases between them. This chain's CDR3 is CASSLNTYDTEAFF. In DNA form, the CDR3 reads TGTGCCAGCAGCTTAAATACTTACGACACTGAAGCTTTCTTT. The variable domain in full, with the rest retrieved from reference TRBV7-8 and TRBJ1-1, is GAGVSQSPRYKVAKRGQDVALRCDPISGHVSLFWYQQALGQGPEFLTYFQNEAQLDKSGLPSDRFFAERPEGSVSTLKIQRTQQEDSAVYLCASSLNTYDTEAFFGQGTRLTVV.

This chain joins TRBV18 and TRBJ2-7; D unresolved. Germline lookup yields CDR1 KGHSH and CDR2 LQKENI. The V end lost 3 bases, the J end lost 3 bases, and 12 bases lay between the germline ends. This CDR3 has 14 amino acids. The CDR3 reads CASSPSGPGYEQYF. The CDR3 region has the DNA TGTGCCAGCTCACCGTCCGGGCCGGGCTACGAGCAGTACTTC. Complete variable domain (other parts from reference TRBV18 and TRBJ2-7): NAGVMQNPRHLVRRRGQEARLRCSPMKGHSHVYWYRQLPEEGLKFMVYLQKENIIDESGMPKERFSAEFPKEGPSILRIQQVVRGDSAAYFCASSPSGPGYEQYFGPGTRLTVT.

The chain recombines TRBV6-6 with TRBJ1-5; D remains ambiguous. Germline lookup yields CDR1 MNHNY and CDR2 SVGAGI (reference sequence). This CDR3 region has 12 residues. Trimming left V 2 bases short and J 4 bases short, with 3 bases between. The CDR3 DNA reads as TGTGCCAGCAGTTACGCAAATCAGCCCCAGCATTTT. It codes for CASSYANQPQHF.

The sample holds a few counts of this clone. This chain links TRBV5-1 with TRBJ2-3, with 7 positions matching TRBD2. After removal of 0 bases from V and 5 bases from J, the junction contained 6 bases not matched to a gene. CDR1 SGHRS and CDR2 YFSETQ come from the germline V gene. The CDR3 extends over 15 amino acids. The CDR3 loop is CASSLAGGILDTQYF. The CDR3, as DNA: TGCGCCAGCAGCTTGGCCGGGGGGATCTTAGATACGCAGTATTTT.

J is TRBJ1-5 and V is TRBV4-1, with 8 bases lining up with TRBD1. There are 16 residues in the CDR3. Germline V gives CDR1 MGHRA, CDR2 YSYEKL. Losses at the gene ends were 3 bases for V and 0 bases for J; bases not matched to a gene: 4. CDR3 DNA sequence: TGCGCCAGCAGCCACGTAGGACAGGGTAGCAATCAGCCCCAGCATTTT. It translates to CASSHVGQGSNQPQHF.

The rearrangement joins TRBV5-1 to TRBJ2-6, with TRBD1 as a possible D gene (6 bases). The germline CDR1 and CDR2 sequences are SGHRS and YFSETQ. The ends were cut back, 1 base at V and 0 bases at J, with 14 bases in the middle. The CDR3 is 18 residues long. DNA for the CDR3: TGCGCCAGCAGCTTGAACAGGGCTGCCTTCTCTGGGGCCAACGTCCTGACTTTC. This codes for CASSLNRAAFSGANVLTF. The variable domain in full, with the rest retrieved from reference TRBV5-1 and TRBJ2-6, is KAGVTQTPRYLIKTRGQQVTLSCSPISGHRSVSWYQQTPGQGLQFLFEYFSETQRNKGNFPGRFSGRQFSNSRSEMNVSTLELGDSALYLCASSLNRAAFSGANVLTFGAGSRLTVL.

The chain has TRBV12-5 and TRBJ2-1, with TRBD2 matching over 8 bases. This CDR3 has 15 amino acids. Germline V gene sequence: CDR1 LGHNT, CDR2 FRNRAP. J was trimmed by 8 bases and V by 3 bases; bases with no gene match: 9. CDR3 nucleotide sequence: TGTGCTAGTGGTTTTCTGGGACTAGGGAAACATGAGCAGTTCTTC. This sequence encodes CASGFLGLGKHEQFF.

Details on this clone: The same CDR3 arises from other DNA sequences in this sample as well. The rearrangement joins TRBV28 to TRBJ2-2; possible D gene TRBD2, 5 bases. The CDR3 has 14 residues. V lost 2 bases and J lost 4, with 8 bases in between. Germline V gene data show CDR1 as MDHEN and CDR2 as SYDVKM. CDR3 amino acids: CASSLIAGTGELFF. For the CDR3, the DNA is TGTGCCAGCAGTTTAATTGCGGGCACCGGGGAGCTGTTTTTT.

This clone was observed a handful of times. V and J are TRBV7-3 and TRBJ2-5; 9 bases fit TRBD1. This CDR3 contains 16 residues. The germline gives CDR1 SGHTA, CDR2 FQGTGA. The trim removed 5 bases at V and 5 bases at J, leaving 12 bases unmatched. In DNA, the CDR3 is TGTGCCAGCAGCCTGCGGACAGGGGCCAATGTCGAGACCCAGTACTTC. This encodes CASSLRTGANVETQYF.

The genes are TRBV20-1 and TRBJ2-1; TRBD2 agrees at 11 bases. V shed 5 bases, J shed 13 bases, and the junction held 4 bases outside the gene matches. The germline V gene has CDR1 DFQATT and CDR2 SNEGSKA (reference sequence). This CDR3 is built from 11 residues. CDR3 DNA sequence: TGCAGTGCTCGGACTAGCGGGCCTCAGTTCTTC. Amino acids: CSARTSGPQFF.

J is TRBJ2-2 and V is TRBV6-1, with D hard to call. Trimming removed 7 bases from V and 1 base from J, with 7 bases in between. CDR1 MNHNS and CDR2 SASEGT come from the germline V gene. The CDR3 spans 13 residues. The CDR3 DNA sequence: TGTGCCAGCAATGACTTGAACACCGGGGAGCTGTTTTTT. Protein sequence: CASNDLNTGELFF.

This clone was seen a single time. This chain uses TRBV7-2 with TRBJ1-4; D may be TRBD1 (6 bases). Germline V gene data show CDR1 as SGHTA and CDR2 as FQGNSA. This CDR3 is built from 13 residues. V shed 4 bases and J shed 8 bases, with 11 bases lying between them. The chain's CDR3 is CASSYRAREKLFF. Written as DNA, the CDR3 is TGTGCCAGCAGCTACAGGGCGAGGGAAAAACTGTTTTTT.

The chain recombines TRBV5-4 with TRBJ2-2; D is unclear. The length of the CDR3 is 14 residues. Germline loops: CDR1 SGHNT, CDR2 YYREEE (reference sequence). With 3 bases removed from V and 6 bases from J, the gap between germline ends came to 12 bases. The CDR3 DNA follows: TGTGCCAGCAGCTCTATGGACCGGTCCGGGGAGCTGTTTTTT. This translates into CASSSMDRSGELFF. Complete variable domain (other parts from reference TRBV5-4 and TRBJ2-2): ETGVTQSPTHLIKTRGQQVTLRCSSQSGHNTVSWYQQALGQGPQFIFQYYREEENGRGNFPPRFSGLQFPNYSSELNVNALELDDSALYLCASSSMDRSGELFFGEGSRLTVL.

The chain employs TRBV9 and TRBJ1-4; 7 bases are a match to TRBD1. V gave up 4 bases and J gave up 10 bases; unmatched junction bases: 10. Germline values: CDR1 SGDLS, CDR2 YYNGEE. The length of the CDR3 is 14 residues. This CDR3 reads CASSSRQGGGKLFF. The CDR3 DNA reads TGTGCCAGCAGCTCCCGACAGGGAGGGGGAAAACTGTTTTTT.

CDR3 nucleotide sequence: TGTGCCAGCAGCTTAGTGTGTCAGGCTAACTATGGCTACACCTTC. Residues: CASSLVCQANYGYTF. The chain has TRBV11-3 and TRBJ1-2; D call uncertain. Per germline, CDR1 SGHNT and CDR2 YENEEA. This CDR3 contains 15 residues. V lost 1 base and J lost 0, with 9 bases in between.

About this clone: The sample has other DNA sequences that encode this CDR3 too. The chain combines TRBV30 with TRBJ2-5; D is perhaps TRBD2 (6 bases). The V gene's germline CDR1 is GTSNPN and CDR2 SVGIG (reference sequence). This CDR3 has 13 amino acids. The V and J ends lost 0 bases and 4 bases respectively, with 9 bases between them. The CDR3 DNA follows: TGTGCCTGGAGTGTCCGGGGAGGAGAGACCCAGTACTTC. It translates to CAWSVRGGETQYF.

For this clone: The same CDR3 can be traced to other DNA sequences in this sample. The V and J genes are TRBV6-5 and TRBJ2-2; D gene ambiguous. V was cut by 2 bases and J by 6 bases, with 4 bases left in between. Germline-derived CDR1 and CDR2 are MNHEY and SVGAGI. CDR3 length: 12 residues. CDR3 sequence reads: CASSYGAGELFF. The CDR3 DNA reads as TGTGCCAGCAGTTACGGGGCCGGGGAGCTGTTTTTT.

The chain carries TRBV27 and TRBJ2-7; the D call may be TRBD1 or TRBD2 (5 bases each). The ends were cut back, 8 bases at V and 3 bases at J, with 14 bases in the middle. The CDR3 extends over 13 amino acids. Germline V CDR1 and CDR2: MNHEY, SMNVEV (reference sequence). CDR3 in amino acids: CASQRDPFYEQYF. DNA for the CDR3: TGTGCCAGCCAGAGGGACCCCTTCTACGAGCAGTACTTC.